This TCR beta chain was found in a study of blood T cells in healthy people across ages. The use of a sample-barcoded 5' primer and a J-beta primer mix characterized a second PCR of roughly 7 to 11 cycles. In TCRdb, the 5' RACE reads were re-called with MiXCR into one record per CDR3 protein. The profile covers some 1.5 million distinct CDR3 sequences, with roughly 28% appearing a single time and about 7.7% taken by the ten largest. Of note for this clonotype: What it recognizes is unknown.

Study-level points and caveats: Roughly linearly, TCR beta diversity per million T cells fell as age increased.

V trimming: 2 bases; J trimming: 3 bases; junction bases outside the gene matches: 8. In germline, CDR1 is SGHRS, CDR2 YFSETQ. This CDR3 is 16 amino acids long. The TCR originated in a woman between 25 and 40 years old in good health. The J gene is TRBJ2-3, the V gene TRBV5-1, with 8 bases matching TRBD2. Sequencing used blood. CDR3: CASSLRAGVRTDTQYF. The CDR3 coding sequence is TGCGCCAGCAGCTTACGAGCGGGGGTCAGGACAGATACGCAGTATTTT.